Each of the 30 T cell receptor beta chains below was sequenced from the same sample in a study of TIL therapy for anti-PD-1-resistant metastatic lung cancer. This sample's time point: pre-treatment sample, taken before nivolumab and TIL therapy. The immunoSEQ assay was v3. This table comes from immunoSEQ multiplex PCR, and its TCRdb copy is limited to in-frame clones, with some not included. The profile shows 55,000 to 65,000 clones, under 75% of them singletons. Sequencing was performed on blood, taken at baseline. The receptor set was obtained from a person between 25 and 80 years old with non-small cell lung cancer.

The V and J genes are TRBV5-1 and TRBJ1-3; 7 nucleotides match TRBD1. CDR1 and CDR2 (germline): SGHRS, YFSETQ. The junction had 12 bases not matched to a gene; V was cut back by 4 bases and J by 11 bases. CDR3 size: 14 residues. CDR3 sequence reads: CASSVTGQLASIYF. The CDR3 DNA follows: TGCGCCAGCAGCGTTACGGGACAGCTCGCGTCCATATATTTT.

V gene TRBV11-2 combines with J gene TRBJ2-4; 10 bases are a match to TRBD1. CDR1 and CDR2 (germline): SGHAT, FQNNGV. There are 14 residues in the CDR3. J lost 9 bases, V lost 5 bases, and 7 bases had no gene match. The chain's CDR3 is CASSPIDRGLIQYF. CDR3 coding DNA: TGTGCCAGCAGCCCGATCGACAGGGGGCTCATTCAGTACTTC.

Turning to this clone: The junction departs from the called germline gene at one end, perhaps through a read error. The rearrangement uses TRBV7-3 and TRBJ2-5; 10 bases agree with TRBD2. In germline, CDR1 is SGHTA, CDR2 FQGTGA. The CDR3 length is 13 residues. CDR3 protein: CASSGLAEETQHF. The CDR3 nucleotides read TGTGCCAGCAGCGGACTAGCGGAGGAGACCCAGCACTTC.

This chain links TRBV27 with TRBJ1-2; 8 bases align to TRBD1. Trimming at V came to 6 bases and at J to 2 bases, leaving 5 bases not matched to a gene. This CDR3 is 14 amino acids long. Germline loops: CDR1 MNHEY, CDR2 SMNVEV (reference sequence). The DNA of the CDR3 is TGTGCCAGCAGCCACAGGGGGTCCAACTATGGCTACACCTTC. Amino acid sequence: CASSHRGSNYGYTF.

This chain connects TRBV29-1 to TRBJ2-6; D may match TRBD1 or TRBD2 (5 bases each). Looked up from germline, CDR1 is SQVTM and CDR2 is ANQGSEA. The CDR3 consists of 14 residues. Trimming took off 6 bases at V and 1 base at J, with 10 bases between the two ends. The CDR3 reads CSVGTPSGANVLTF. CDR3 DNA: TGCAGCGTAGGGACCCCATCTGGGGCCAACGTCCTGACTTTC.

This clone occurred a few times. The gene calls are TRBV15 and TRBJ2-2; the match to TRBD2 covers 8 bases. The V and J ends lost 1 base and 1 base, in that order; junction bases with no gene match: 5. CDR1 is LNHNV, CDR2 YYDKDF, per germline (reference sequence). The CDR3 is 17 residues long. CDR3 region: CATSRVPAGGNTGELFF. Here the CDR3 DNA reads TGTGCCACCAGCAGAGTCCCGGCGGGGGGGAACACCGGGGAGCTGTTTTTT.

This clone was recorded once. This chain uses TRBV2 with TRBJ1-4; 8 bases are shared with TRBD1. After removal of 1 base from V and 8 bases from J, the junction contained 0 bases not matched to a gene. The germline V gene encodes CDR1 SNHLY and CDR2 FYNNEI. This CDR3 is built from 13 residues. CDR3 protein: CASSEGTGEKLFF. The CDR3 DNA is TGTGCCAGCAGTGAAGGGACAGGGGAAAAACTGTTTTTT.

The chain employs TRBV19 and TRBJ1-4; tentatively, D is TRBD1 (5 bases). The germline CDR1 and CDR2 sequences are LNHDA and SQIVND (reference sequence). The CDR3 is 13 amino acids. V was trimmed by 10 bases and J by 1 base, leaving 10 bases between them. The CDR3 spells CATSGLTNEKLFF. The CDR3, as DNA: TGTGCCACCTCGGGGCTAACTAATGAAAAACTGTTTTTT.

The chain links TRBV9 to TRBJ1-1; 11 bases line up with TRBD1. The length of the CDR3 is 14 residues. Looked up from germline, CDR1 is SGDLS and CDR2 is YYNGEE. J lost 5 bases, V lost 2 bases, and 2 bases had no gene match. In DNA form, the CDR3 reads TGTGCCAGCAGCGTGGGGACAGGGGGAACTGAAGCTTTCTTT. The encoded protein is CASSVGTGGTEAFF.

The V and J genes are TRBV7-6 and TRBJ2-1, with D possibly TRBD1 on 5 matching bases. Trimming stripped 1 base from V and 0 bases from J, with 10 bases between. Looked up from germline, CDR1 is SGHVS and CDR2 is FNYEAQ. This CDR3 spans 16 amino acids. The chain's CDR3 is CASSLGGASSYNEQFF. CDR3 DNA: TGTGCCAGCAGCTTAGGGGGCGCGAGCTCCTACAATGAGCAGTTCTTC.

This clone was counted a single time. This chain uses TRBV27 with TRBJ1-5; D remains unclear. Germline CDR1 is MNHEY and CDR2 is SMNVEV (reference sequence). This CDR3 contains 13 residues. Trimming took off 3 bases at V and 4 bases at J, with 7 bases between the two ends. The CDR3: CASSFERNQPQHF. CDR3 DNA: TGTGCCAGCAGTTTCGAAAGAAATCAGCCCCAGCATTTT.

The CDR3 DNA reads TGTGCCTGGAGTGTATATGAGGGGCTCTTAGCTTTCTTT. This translates into CAWSVYEGLLAFF. The V and J genes are TRBV30 and TRBJ1-1; perhaps TRBD1 as D (5 bases). Trimming removed 0 bases from V and 10 bases from J, with 15 bases in between. CDR1 is GTSNPN and CDR2 is SVGIG in the germline V gene (reference sequence). The CDR3 is made up of 13 amino acids. Variable domain in full (rest from reference TRBV30 and TRBJ1-1): SQTIHQWPATLVQPVGSPLSLECTVEGTSNPNLYWYRQAAGRGLQLLFYSVGIGQISSEVPQNLSASRPQDRQFILSSKKLLLSDSGFYLCAWSVYEGLLAFFGQGTRLTVV.

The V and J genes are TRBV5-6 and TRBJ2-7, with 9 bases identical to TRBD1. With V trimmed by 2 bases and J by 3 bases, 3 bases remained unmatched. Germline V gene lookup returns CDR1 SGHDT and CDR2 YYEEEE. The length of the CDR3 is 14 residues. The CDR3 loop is CASSFGGQGYEQYF. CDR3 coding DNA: TGTGCCAGCAGCTTCGGGGGACAGGGCTACGAGCAGTACTTC.

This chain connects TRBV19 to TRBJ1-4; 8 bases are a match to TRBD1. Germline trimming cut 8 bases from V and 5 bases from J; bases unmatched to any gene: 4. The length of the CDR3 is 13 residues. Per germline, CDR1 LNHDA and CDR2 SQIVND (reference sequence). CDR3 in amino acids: CASSDRGNEKLFF. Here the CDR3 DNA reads TGTGCCAGTTCCGACAGGGGAAATGAAAAACTGTTTTTT.

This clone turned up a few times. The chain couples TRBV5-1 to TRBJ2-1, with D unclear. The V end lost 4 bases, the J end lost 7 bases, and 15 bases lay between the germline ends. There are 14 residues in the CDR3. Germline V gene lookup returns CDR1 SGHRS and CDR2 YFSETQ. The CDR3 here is CASSAAQSWNEQFF. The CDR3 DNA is TGCGCCAGCAGCGCGGCACAAAGTTGGAATGAGCAGTTCTTC.

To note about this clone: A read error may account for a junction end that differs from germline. The CDR3 region is CASSVAPNRDQLF. In DNA, the CDR3 is TGTGCCAGCAGCGTAGCCCCTAACCGGGACCAACTCTTC. The chain recombines TRBV9 with TRBJ2-4; D tentatively reads TRBD1 or TRBD2 (5 bases each). Germline assignment: CDR1 SGDLS and CDR2 YYNGEE. The CDR3 is 13 amino acids.

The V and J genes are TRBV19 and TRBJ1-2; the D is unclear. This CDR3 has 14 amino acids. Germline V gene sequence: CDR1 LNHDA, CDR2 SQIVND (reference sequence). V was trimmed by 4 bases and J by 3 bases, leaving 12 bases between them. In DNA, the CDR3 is TGTGCCAGTAGTACTCGACGGGAGGACTATGGCTACACCTTC. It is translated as CASSTRREDYGYTF. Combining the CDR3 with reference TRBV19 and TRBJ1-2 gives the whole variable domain DGGITQSPKYLFRKEGQNVTLSCEQNLNHDAMYWYRQDPGQGLRLIYYSQIVNDFQKGDIAEGYSVSREKKESFPLTVTSAQKNPTAFYLCASSTRREDYGYTFGSGTRLTVV.

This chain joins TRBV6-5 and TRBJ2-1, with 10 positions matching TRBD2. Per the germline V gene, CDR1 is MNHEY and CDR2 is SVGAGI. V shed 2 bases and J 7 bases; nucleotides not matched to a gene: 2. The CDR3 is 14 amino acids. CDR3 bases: TGTGCCAGCAGTTACCTAGCGGGAGTAAATGAGCAGTTCTTC. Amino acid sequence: CASSYLAGVNEQFF.

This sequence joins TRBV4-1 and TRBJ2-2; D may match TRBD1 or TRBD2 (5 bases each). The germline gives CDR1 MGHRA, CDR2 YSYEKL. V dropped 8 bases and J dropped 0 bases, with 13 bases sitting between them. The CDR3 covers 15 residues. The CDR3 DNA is TGCGCCAGCCCCCGGGACCCGACGAACACCGGGGAGCTGTTTTTT. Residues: CASPRDPTNTGELFF.

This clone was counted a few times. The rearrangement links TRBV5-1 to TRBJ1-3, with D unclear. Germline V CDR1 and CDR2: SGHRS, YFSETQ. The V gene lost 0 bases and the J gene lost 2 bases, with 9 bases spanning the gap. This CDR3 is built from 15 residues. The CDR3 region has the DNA TGCGCCAGCAGCTTGGGAGGGTTGCCTGGAAACACCATATATTTT. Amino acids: CASSLGGLPGNTIYF.

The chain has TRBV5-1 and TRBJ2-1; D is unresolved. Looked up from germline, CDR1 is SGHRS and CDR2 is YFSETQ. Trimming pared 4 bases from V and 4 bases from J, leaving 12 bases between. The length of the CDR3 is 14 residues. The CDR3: CASSPGLRYNEQFF. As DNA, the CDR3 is TGCGCCAGCAGCCCCGGCTTACGTTACAATGAGCAGTTCTTC. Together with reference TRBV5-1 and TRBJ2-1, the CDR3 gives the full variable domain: KAGVTQTPRYLIKTRGQQVTLSCSPISGHRSVSWYQQTPGQGLQFLFEYFSETQRNKGNFPGRFSGRQFSNSRSEMNVSTLELGDSALYLCASSPGLRYNEQFFGPGTRLTVL.

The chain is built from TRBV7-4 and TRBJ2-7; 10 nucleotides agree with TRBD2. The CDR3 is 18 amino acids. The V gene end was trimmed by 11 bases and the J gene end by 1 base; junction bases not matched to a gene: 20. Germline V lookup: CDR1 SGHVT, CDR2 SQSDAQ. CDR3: CAEDILASGRRQSYEQYF. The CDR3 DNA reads TGTGCCGAAGACATTCTGGCTAGCGGGAGAAGGCAGTCCTACGAGCAGTACTTC.

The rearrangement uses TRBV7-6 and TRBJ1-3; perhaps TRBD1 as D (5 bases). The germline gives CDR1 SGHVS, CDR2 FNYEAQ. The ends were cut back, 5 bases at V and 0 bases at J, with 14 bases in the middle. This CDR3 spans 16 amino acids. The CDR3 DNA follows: TGTGCCAGCAGCGCACGTCCGGGACTCTCTGGAAACACCATATATTTT. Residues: CASSARPGLSGNTIYF.

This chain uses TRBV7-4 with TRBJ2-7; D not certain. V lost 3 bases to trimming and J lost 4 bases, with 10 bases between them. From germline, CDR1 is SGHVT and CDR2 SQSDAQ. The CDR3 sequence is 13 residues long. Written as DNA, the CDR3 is TGTGCCAGCAGCTTTTGGTGGAATTACGAGCAGTACTTC. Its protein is CASSFWWNYEQYF.

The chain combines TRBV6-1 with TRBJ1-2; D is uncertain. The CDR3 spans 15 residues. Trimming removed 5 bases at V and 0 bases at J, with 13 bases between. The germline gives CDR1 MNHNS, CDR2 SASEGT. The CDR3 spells CASSLGRLANYGYTF. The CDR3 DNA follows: TGTGCCAGCAGTTTAGGGCGACTAGCTAACTATGGCTACACCTTC.

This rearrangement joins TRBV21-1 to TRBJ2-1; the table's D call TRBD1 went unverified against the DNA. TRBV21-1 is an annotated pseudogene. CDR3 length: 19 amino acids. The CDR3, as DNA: TGTGCCAGCAGCAAAGCGGACCCAGGGTCCCCTGATGATGGCAATGAGCAGTTCTTC. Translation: CASSKADPGSPDDGNEQFF.

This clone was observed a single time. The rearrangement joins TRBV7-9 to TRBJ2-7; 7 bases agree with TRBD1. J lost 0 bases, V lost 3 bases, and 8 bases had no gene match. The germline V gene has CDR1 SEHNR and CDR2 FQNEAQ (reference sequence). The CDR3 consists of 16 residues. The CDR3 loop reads CASSFGQGVLSYEQYF. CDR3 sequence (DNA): TGTGCCAGCAGCTTCGGGCAGGGGGTACTCTCCTACGAGCAGTACTTC.

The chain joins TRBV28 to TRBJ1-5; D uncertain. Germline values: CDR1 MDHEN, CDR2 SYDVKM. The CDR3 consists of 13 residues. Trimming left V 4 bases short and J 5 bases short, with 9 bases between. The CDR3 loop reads CASSWADYQPQHF. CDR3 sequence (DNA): TGTGCCAGCAGTTGGGCGGACTATCAGCCCCAGCATTTT.

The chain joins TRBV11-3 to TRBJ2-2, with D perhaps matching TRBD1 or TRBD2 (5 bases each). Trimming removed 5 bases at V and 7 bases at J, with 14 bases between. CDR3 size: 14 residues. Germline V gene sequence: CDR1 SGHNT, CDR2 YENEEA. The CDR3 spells CASSPGPAGGELFF. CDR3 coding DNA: TGTGCCAGCAGCCCGGGACCGGCCGGCGGGGAGCTGTTTTTT.

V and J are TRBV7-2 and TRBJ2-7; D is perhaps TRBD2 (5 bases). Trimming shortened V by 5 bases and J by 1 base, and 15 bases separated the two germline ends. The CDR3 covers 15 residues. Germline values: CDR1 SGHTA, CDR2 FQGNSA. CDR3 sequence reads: CASSPMRVGSYEQYF. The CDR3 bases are TGTGCCAGCAGCCCAATGCGGGTCGGGTCCTACGAGCAGTACTTC.